The subject of this entry is one T cell receptor (beta chain). This sample was taken from a study of blood T cell repertoires in COVID-19. Study-wide context: The United States, Italy and Spain supplied acute and convalescent COVID-19 samples. T cells, B-cell-depleted T cells, or PBMCs provided the cDNA or gDNA that served as material.

V lost 8 bases, J lost 5 bases, and 14 bases stayed unmatched. The CDR3 extends over 15 amino acids. CDR1 and CDR2 from the germline V gene are ENHRY and SYGVKD. Original handling: Estimation of nucleated cell counts was performed using reference gene primer amplification. Assay used: immunoSEQ multiplex PCR; TCRdb lists only in-frame clones, some missing. V, J and clone size are taken as reported in that table, and D and trimming were inferred from the DNA itself. The sample holds some 89,000 clones, almost 85% seen once. The chain is built from TRBV10-3 and TRBJ2-5; 7 bases are a match to TRBD1. Material: peripheral blood. This sequence originates from a woman over 75 with acute or convalescent COVID-19. The CDR3 region is CAIAGDRELGETQYF. CDR3 DNA: TGTGCCATCGCCGGAGACAGGGAATTGGGGGAGACCCAGTACTTC.